A selection of T cell receptor beta chains follows, all from one sample in a study of naive CD8 T cells in extremely preterm neonates. Generated by immunoSEQ multiplex PCR, the TCRdb table keeps only in-frame clones and is missing some. This table has 6,500 or so clones, 95% to 99% appearing once. The sequenced material came from naive CD8+ T cells from cord blood. The receptors shown here come from a newborn in good health. Each CDR3 is given with its conserved first and last residue.

v_gene	j_gene	CDR3aa
TRBV7-9	TRBJ1-6	CASSLEGNSPLHF
TRBV2	TRBJ2-3	CASSGGQGTDTQYF
TRBV7-3	TRBJ2-3	CASSLTGGLTDTQYF
TRBV4-1	TRBJ2-1	CASSYGTGGGNEQFF
TRBV2	TRBJ1-1	CARQTGTEAFF
TRBV4-3	TRBJ2-1	CASSQYTNEQFF
TRBV2	TRBJ1-5	CASTTTRVWSNQPQHF
TRBV25-1	TRBJ2-3	CASSESPGTGGTDTQYF
TRBV4-1	.	CASSQGLASSYEQYF
TRBV4-1	TRBJ2-7	CASSQGTPLAGGPYEQYF
TRBV9	TRBJ1-3	CASSDSSGNTIYF
TRBV9	TRBJ2-7	CASSVGTRSYEQYF
TRBV6-5	TRBJ1-2	CASSYSRGNGYTF
TRBV4-3	TRBJ2-3	CASSTGLGADTQYF
TRBV19	TRBJ1-5	CASSRVTGGNQPQHF
TRBV27	TRBJ2-1	CASSPVVYGNEQFF
TRBV7-2	TRBJ2-3	CASSLAWGGSTDTQYF
TRBV14	TRBJ2-5	CASSPPDRDEETQYF
TRBV5-4	TRBJ2-2	CASSFDSPGELFF
TRBV25-1	TRBJ2-1	CASSDARLAGDNEQFF
TRBV30	TRBJ2-7	CAWSPGTGTYEQYF
TRBV4-1	TRBJ2-3	CASSQVAGGTDTQYF
TRBV6-5	TRBJ2-3	CASSYSRTRDTQYF
TRBV9	TRBJ2-5	CASSVDTGEETQYF
TRBV28	TRBJ2-2	CASSGRQGLENTGELFF
TRBV5-4	TRBJ2-7	CASSLAITSGGGNEQYF
TRBV7-8	TRBJ2-3	CASSFAYRLAGARTDTQYF
TRBV27	TRBJ2-7	CASSFSTSGPLYEQYF
TRBV11-2	TRBJ2-5	CASSLDPPRTQYF
TRBV6-6	TRBJ1-1	CASSYPDRGPEAFF
TRBV19	TRBJ2-7	CASQKGVHYEQYF
TRBV9	TRBJ2-1	CASSVAPTRLASNEQFF
TRBV6-5	TRBJ1-5	CADKTHPRDQPQHF
TRBV7-9	TRBJ2-2	CASSLGQNTGELFF
TRBV7-6	TRBJ2-2	CASSLVEGPNTGELFF
TRBV6-1	TRBJ2-7	CASSATYEQYF
TRBV7-2	TRBJ1-1	CASSSLTGNTEAFF
TRBV6-7	TRBJ1-3	CASSHLTGAKFGNTIYF
TRBV30	TRBJ1-3	CAWSRYSLSGNTIYF
TRBV28	TRBJ2-7	CASSPDRAEQYF
TRBV5-4	TRBJ2-2	CASSLWTSGAGELFF
TRBV29-1	TRBJ1-1	CSVDRNTEAFF
TRBV13	TRBJ2-3	CASSSRSLDTDTQYF
TRBV5-6	TRBJ1-2	CASSPGRGQGFYGYTF
TRBV7-8	TRBJ1-2	CASSEARFTRKIYGYTF
TRBV7-9	TRBJ2-1	CASSSPVQMEDNEQFF
TRBV5-1	TRBJ2-7	CASSLAGISYEQYF
TRBV27	TRBJ2-7	CASSLWGTGPLLEQYF
TRBV30	TRBJ2-1	CAWSGQGNEQFF
TRBV11-2	.	CASSLGQGSVYEQYF
TRBV11-3	TRBJ2-3	CASSRGTFSTDTQYF
TRBV27	TRBJ1-6	CASSSGAFSPLHF
TRBV5-6	TRBJ1-2	CASSLGTGGYGYTF
TRBV11-2	TRBJ2-7	CASSSLAVPPYEQYF
TRBV15	TRBJ2-7	CATSRATSYEQYF
TRBV28	TRBJ2-7	CASSSRGGDRILYEQYF
TRBV4-1	TRBJ2-7	CASRSNPGLGSYEQYF